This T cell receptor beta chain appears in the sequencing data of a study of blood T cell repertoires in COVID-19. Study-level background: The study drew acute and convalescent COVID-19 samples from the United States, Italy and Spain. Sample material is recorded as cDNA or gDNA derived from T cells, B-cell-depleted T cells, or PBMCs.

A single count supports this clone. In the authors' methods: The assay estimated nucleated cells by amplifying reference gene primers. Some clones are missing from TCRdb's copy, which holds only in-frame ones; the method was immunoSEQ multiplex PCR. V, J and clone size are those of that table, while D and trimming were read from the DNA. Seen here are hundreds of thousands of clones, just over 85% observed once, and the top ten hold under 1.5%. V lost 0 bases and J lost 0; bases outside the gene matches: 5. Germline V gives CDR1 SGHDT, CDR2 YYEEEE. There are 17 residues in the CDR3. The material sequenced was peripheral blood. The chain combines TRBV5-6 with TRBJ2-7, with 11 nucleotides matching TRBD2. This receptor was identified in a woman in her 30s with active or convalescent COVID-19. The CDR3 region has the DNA TGTGCCAGCAGCTTGGGGCTAGCGGGGGGCGTCTCCTACGAGCAGTACTTC. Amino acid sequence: CASSLGLAGGVSYEQYF.